The 17 T cell receptor beta chains presented below share a single source sample, sequenced in a study of T cells in Graves' hyperthyroidism and ophthalmopathy. RNA transcripts were the template for amplifying TCR beta CDR3 regions. HTBI primers drove first-round RT-PCR of the TCR CDR3. TCRdb analysed the multiplex PCR reads with MiXCR anew, one entry per CDR3 protein. This sample has over 650,000 distinct CDR3 sequences, with about 17% found just once. Sequenced: blood. Receptor source: a man aged 18 to 30 with Graves' hyperthyroidism.

This clonotype was picked up many times. The gene calls are TRBV9 and TRBJ2-5; no reliable D call. The germline CDR1 and CDR2 sequences are SGDLS and YYNGEE. The CDR3 loop spans 11 amino acids. V was trimmed by 2 bases and J by 4 bases, leaving 3 bases between them. CDR3 protein: CASSVAETQYF. DNA for the CDR3: TGTGCCAGCAGCGTCGCAGAGACCCAGTACTTC.

This clonotype appeared a few times. V is TRBV7-3 and J is TRBJ1-1, with TRBD1 matching over 8 bases. The CDR3 runs 16 residues. Germline-derived CDR1 and CDR2 are SGHTA and FQGTGA. V lost 0 bases to trimming and J lost 5 bases; unmatched junction nucleotides: 8. The CDR3 DNA follows: TGTGCCAGCAGCTTAACGCCCACAGGGGGTAGGACTGAAGCTTTCTTT. Protein sequence: CASSLTPTGGRTEAFF.

V usage is TRBV19 and J usage is TRBJ2-5; D may be TRBD2 (6 bases). Per the germline V gene, CDR1 is LNHDA and CDR2 is SQIVND (reference sequence). Between the trimmed V and J ends, which lost 6 bases and 5 bases, there was a span of 13 bases. The CDR3 is 13 amino acids. The CDR3 spells CASSGGLRETQYF. The CDR3 nucleotides read TGTGCCAGTAGCGGGGGTTTACGGGAGACCCAGTACTTC.

This clonotype was picked up many times. J is TRBJ2-7 and V is TRBV7-9; 8 bases agree with TRBD1. J was trimmed by 0 bases and V by 4 bases; bases with no gene match: 11. Germline V lookup: CDR1 SEHNR, CDR2 FQNEAQ (reference sequence). CDR3 length equals 17 residues. CDR3 residues: CASSYPRAGGSSYEQYF. Written as DNA, the CDR3 is TGTGCCAGCAGCTATCCAAGGGCAGGGGGCAGCTCCTACGAGCAGTACTTC.

The chain employs TRBV2 and TRBJ2-2; 14 bases align to TRBD2. This CDR3 contains 14 residues. V lost 8 bases and J lost 4; bases outside the gene matches: 0. Germline assignment: CDR1 SNHLY and CDR2 FYNNEI. CDR3 coding DNA: TGTGCCAGCGGACTAGCGGGAGGCACCGGGGAGCTGTTTTTT. Translating gives CASGLAGGTGELFF. Supplemented by reference TRBV2 and TRBJ2-2, the full variable domain reads EPEVTQTPSHQVTQMGQEVILRCVPISNHLYFYWYRQILGQKVEFLVSFYNNEISEKSEIFDDQFSVERPDGSNFTLKIRSTKLEDSAMYFCASGLAGGTGELFFGEGSRLTVL.

The CDR3 here is CASARGGGRNYGYTF. DNA of the CDR3: TGTGCCAGCGCCCGGGGCGGGGGGCGAAACTATGGCTACACCTTC. This rearrangement joins TRBV7-9 to TRBJ1-2; D possibly corresponds to TRBD1 (6 bases). The CDR3 consists of 15 residues. Trimming took 8 bases from V and 2 from J, leaving 18 bases between them. Germline V gene data show CDR1 as SEHNR and CDR2 as FQNEAQ (reference sequence).

This clonotype showed up just once. This CDR3 reads CATKGGGTGELFF. The CDR3 bases are TGTGCCACCAAAGGAGGGGGCACCGGGGAGCTGTTTTTT. J is TRBJ2-2 and V is TRBV24-1; D could derive from TRBD1 or TRBD2 (6 bases each). Trimming removed 8 bases from V and 4 bases from J, with 10 bases in between. Germline CDR1 is KGHDR and CDR2 is SFDVKD. The CDR3 spans 13 residues.

This clonotype came up many times. The chain employs TRBV20-1 and TRBJ2-7; D is uncertain. CDR3 length: 16 residues. Germline values: CDR1 DFQATT, CDR2 SNEGSKA (reference sequence). With 0 bases removed from V and 2 bases from J, the gap between germline ends came to 17 bases. The CDR3 DNA is TGCAGTGCTAGAGATCTGGCGCGGCCGGTGGCCTACGAGCAGTACTTC. Amino acid sequence: CSARDLARPVAYEQYF.

This clonotype was detected ten times or more. The CDR3, as DNA: TGTGCCAGCAGTTCCCTCGACAGGGGGGTCTCAGATACGCAGTATTTT. It specifies CASSSLDRGVSDTQYF. V gene TRBV2 combines with J gene TRBJ2-3, with TRBD1 identical over 9 bases. V shed 5 bases and J 4 bases; nucleotides not matched to a gene: 10. The CDR3 is made up of 16 amino acids. The V gene's germline CDR1 is SNHLY and CDR2 FYNNEI.

This clonotype was seen at least ten times. The J gene is TRBJ2-3, the V gene TRBV28; a possible D gene is TRBD1 (6 bases). V lost 4 bases, J lost 5 bases, and 10 bases lay in between. The CDR3 is 13 residues long. Germline loops: CDR1 MDHEN, CDR2 SYDVKM. CDR3 coding DNA: TGTGCCAGCAGTTCCGGACAGCAAGATACGCAGTATTTT. It codes for CASSSGQQDTQYF.

The gene calls are TRBV4-1 and TRBJ1-2; D is undetermined. The germline CDR1 and CDR2 sequences are MGHRA and YSYEKL. The CDR3 is made up of 15 amino acids. V was clipped by 0 bases and J by 4 bases, with 12 bases between them. Here the CDR3 DNA reads TGCGCCAGCAGCCAAGAGGGAGGGCTTGGCTATGGCTACACCTTC. It specifies CASSQEGGLGYGYTF.

In this sample, this clonotype turned up many times. The rearrangement joins TRBV24-1 to TRBJ1-5; D not resolved. The CDR3 runs 15 residues. V was shortened by 5 bases and J by 0 bases, with 10 bases between the two germline ends. In germline, CDR1 is KGHDR, CDR2 SFDVKD. In DNA form, the CDR3 reads TGTGCCACCAGTGGCCCAATGCTTAGCAATCAGCCCCAGCATTTT. This translates into CATSGPMLSNQPQHF.

This clonotype showed up many times. The chain links TRBV12-3 or TRBV12-4 to TRBJ1-2, with D perhaps TRBD1 (5 bases). Trimming removed 1 base from V and 2 bases from J, with 8 bases in between. This CDR3 is 14 amino acids long. CDR3 region: CASSLGGRNYGYTF. CDR3 coding DNA: TGTGCCAGCAGTTTAGGGGGGAGGAACTATGGCTACACCTTC.

This clonotype was found a few times. The rearrangement links TRBV2 to TRBJ2-7; TRBD1 is a possible D gene (6 bases). The CDR3 is made up of 14 amino acids. Per the germline V gene, CDR1 is SNHLY and CDR2 is FYNNEI. The germline V and J ends were trimmed by 7 bases and 0 bases, with 13 bases remaining between them. The CDR3 region is CASTWDISSYEQYF. The CDR3 DNA reads as TGTGCCAGCACCTGGGACATTAGCTCCTACGAGCAGTACTTC. The full variable domain, its missing parts supplied by reference TRBV2 and TRBJ2-7, is EPEVTQTPSHQVTQMGQEVILRCVPISNHLYFYWYRQILGQKVEFLVSFYNNEISEKSEIFDDQFSVERPDGSNFTLKIRSTKLEDSAMYFCASTWDISSYEQYFGPGTRLTVT.

The table lists this clonotype with a few counts. The genes are TRBV27 and TRBJ2-1; D possibly corresponds to TRBD1 (5 bases). The CDR3 is made up of 16 amino acids. Trimming took off 5 bases at V and 10 bases at J, with 24 bases between the two ends. Germline V gene data show CDR1 as MNHEY and CDR2 as SMNVEV (reference sequence). CDR3 DNA: TGTGCCAGCAGTCCCCTCTGGGGCAGCCGTGGTTGGGAGCAGTTCTTC. Its translation is CASSPLWGSRGWEQFF.

CDR3 region: CASASRRPLGNQPQHF. CDR3 sequence (DNA): TGTGCCAGCGCCTCTAGACGTCCCCTTGGCAATCAGCCCCAGCATTTT. This sequence joins TRBV19 and TRBJ1-5, with D uncertain. From germline, CDR1 is LNHDA and CDR2 SQIVND (reference sequence). The ends were cut back, 9 bases at V and 2 bases at J, with 20 bases in the middle. The CDR3 sequence is 16 residues long.

In the case of this clonotype: Mismatch with germline at one junction end may stem from a read error. The CDR3 DNA follows: TGCAGTGCCAACCGGGCCCAAGGGACCCAGTACTTC. Its protein is CSANRAQGTQYF. V and J are TRBV20-1 and TRBJ2-5; D call uncertain. CDR3 length equals 12 residues. Germline V CDR1 and CDR2: DFQATT, SNEGSKA (reference sequence).